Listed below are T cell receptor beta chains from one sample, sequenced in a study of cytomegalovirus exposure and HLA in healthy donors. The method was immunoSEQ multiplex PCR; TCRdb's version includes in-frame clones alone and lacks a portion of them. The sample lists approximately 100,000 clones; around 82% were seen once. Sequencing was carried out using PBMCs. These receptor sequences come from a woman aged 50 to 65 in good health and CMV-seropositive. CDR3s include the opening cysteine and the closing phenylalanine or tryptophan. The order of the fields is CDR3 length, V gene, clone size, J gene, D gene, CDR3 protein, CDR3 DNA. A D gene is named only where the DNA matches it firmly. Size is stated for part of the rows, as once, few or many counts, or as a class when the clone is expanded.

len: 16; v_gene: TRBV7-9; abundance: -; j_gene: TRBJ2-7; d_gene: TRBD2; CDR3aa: CSSSLSTSGRRWEQYF; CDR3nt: TGTTCCAGCAGCTTATCGACCAGCGGGAGAAGGTGGGAGCAGTACTTC
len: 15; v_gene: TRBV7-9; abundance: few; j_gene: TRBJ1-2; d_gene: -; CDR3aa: CASSPPTGANYGYTF; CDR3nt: TGTGCCAGCAGCCCCCCGACAGGCGCTAACTATGGCTACACCTTC
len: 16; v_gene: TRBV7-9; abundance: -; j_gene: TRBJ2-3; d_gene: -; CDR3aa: CASSLAGPFLADTQYF; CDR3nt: TGTGCCAGCAGCCTTGCGGGTCCCTTTTTGGCAGATACGCAGTATTTT
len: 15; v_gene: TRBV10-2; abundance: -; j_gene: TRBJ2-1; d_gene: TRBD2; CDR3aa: CASSGTLAGENEQFF; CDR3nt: TGCGCCAGCAGTGGAACTCTAGCGGGAGAAAATGAGCAGTTCTTC
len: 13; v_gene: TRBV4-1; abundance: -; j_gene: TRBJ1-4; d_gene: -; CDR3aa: CASSQVQSEKLFF; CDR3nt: TGCGCCAGCAGCCAAGTTCAATCTGAAAAACTGTTTTTT
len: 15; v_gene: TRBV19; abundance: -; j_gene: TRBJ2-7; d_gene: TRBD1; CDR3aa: CASSPGGTGLYEQYF; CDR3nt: TGTGCCAGTAGTCCTGGGGGGACAGGGCTCTACGAGCAGTACTTC
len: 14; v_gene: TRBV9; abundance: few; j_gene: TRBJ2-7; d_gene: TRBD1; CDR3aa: CASSGTGGLGEQYF; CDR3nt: TGTGCCAGCAGCGGTACAGGGGGGCTTGGGGAGCAGTACTTC
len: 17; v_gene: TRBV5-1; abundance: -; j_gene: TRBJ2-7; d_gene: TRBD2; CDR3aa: CASSLIGLASGSYEQYF; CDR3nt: TGCGCCAGCAGCTTGATCGGTTTGGCTAGCGGGAGTTACGAGCAGTACTTC
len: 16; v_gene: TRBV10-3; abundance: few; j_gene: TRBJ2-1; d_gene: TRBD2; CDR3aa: CASSAVGLVLHNEQFF; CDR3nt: TGTGCCAGCAGTGCAGTTGGACTAGTCCTTCACAATGAGCAGTTCTTC
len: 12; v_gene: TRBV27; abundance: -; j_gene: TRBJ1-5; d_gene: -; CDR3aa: CASSSVGQPQHF; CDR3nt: TGTGCCAGCAGTTCGGTTGGTCAGCCCCAGCATTTT
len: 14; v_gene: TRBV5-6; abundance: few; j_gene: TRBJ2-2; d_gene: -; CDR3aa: CASSYDKNTGELFF; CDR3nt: TGTGCCAGCAGCTACGACAAGAACACCGGGGAGCTGTTTTTT
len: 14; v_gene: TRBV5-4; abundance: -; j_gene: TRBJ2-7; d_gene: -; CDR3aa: CASNPEGLSYEQYF; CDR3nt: TGTGCCAGCAACCCAGAGGGACTCTCCTACGAGCAGTACTTC
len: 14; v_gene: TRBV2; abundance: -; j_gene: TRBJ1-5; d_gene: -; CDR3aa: CASRTGGRGQPQHF; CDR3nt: TGTGCCAGCAGGACGGGGGGGCGCGGTCAGCCCCAGCATTTT
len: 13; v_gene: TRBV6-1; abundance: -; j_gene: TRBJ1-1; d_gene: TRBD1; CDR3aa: CASNQDRVAEAFF; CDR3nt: TGTGCCAGCAACCAGGACAGGGTCGCTGAAGCTTTCTTT
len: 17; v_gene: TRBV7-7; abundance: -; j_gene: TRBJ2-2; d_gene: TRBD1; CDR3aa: CASSREAGTGDAGELFF; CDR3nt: TGTGCTAGCAGCCGAGAAGCCGGGACAGGGGATGCCGGGGAGCTGTTTTTT
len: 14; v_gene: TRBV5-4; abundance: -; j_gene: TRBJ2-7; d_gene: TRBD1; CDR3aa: CASSVRDRSYEQYF; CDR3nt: TGTGCCAGCAGCGTCCGGGACAGATCCTACGAGCAGTACTTC
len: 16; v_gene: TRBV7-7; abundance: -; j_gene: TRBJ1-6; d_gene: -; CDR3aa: CASSLAQRVRNSPLHF; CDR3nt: TGTGCTAGCAGCTTAGCCCAGCGGGTGAGGAATTCACCCCTCCACTTT
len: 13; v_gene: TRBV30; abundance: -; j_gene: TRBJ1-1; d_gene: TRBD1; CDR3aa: CAWRRDRASKAFF; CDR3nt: TGTGCCTGGAGGCGGGACAGGGCAAGTAAAGCTTTCTTT
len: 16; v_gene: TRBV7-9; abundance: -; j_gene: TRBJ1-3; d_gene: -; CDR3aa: CASSLGRVFSGNTIYF; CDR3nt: TGTGCCAGCAGCTTAGGAAGAGTGTTCTCTGGAAACACCATATATTTT
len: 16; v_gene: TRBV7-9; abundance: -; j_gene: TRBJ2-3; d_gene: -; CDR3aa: CASSPVRQIITDTQYF; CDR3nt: TGTGCCAGCAGCCCCGTTAGACAGATTATCACAGATACGCAGTATTTT
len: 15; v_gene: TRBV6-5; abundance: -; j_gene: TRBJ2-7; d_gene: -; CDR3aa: CASSYSNRARDEQYF; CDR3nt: TGTGCCAGCAGTTACTCCAACAGGGCACGGGACGAGCAGTACTTC
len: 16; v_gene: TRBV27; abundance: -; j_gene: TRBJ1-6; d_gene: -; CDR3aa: CASRRAVSSYNSPLHF; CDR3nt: TGTGCCAGCAGGAGGGCCGTTAGCTCCTATAATTCACCCCTCCACTTT
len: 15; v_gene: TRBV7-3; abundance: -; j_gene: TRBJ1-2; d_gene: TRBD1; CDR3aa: CASSPTWTGLYGYTF; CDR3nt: TGTGCCAGCAGCCCAACCTGGACAGGGTTATATGGCTACACCTTC
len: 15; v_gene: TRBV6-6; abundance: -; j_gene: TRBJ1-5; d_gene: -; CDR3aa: CASSLLDSSNQPQHF; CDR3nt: TGTGCCAGCAGTCTACTGGACAGTAGCAATCAGCCCCAGCATTTT
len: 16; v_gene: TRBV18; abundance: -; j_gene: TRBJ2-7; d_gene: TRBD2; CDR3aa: CASSPDSGGPTYEQYF; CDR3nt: TGTGCCAGCTCACCCGATAGCGGGGGCCCAACCTACGAGCAGTACTTC
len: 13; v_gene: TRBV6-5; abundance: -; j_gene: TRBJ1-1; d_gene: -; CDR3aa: CASSLQGNTEAFF; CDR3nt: TGTGCCAGCAGTTTGCAGGGGAACACTGAAGCTTTCTTT
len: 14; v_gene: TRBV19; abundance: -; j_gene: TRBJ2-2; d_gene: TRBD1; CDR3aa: CATTDRANTGELFF; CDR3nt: TGTGCCACCACTGACAGGGCGAACACCGGGGAGCTGTTTTTT
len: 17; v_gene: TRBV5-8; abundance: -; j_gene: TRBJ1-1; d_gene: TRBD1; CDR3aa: CASSLVQNRGRRTEAFF; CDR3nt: TGTGCCAGCAGCTTAGTACAAAACAGGGGGCGAAGGACTGAAGCTTTCTTT
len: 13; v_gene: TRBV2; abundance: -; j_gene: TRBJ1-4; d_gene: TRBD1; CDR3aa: CASRQGVGEKLFF; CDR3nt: TGTGCCAGCAGACAGGGGGTGGGTGAAAAACTGTTTTTT
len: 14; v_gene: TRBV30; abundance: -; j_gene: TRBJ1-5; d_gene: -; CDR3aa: CAWSRTAFNQPQHF; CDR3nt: TGTGCCTGGAGTCGGACAGCCTTCAATCAGCCCCAGCATTTT
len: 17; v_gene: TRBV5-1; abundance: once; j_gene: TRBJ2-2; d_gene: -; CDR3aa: CASSLDLDSGYTGELFF; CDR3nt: TGCGCCAGCAGCTTGGACTTGGACAGTGGGTACACCGGGGAGCTGTTTTTT
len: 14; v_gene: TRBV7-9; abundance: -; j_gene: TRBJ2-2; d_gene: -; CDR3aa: CASRKGLNTGELFF; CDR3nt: TGTGCCAGCAGGAAGGGACTGAACACCGGGGAGCTGTTTTTT
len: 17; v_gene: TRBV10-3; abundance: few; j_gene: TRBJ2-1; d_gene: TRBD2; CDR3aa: CAISDLLAVDSYNEQFF; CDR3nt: TGTGCCATCAGTGACCTACTAGCGGTAGACTCCTACAATGAGCAGTTCTTC
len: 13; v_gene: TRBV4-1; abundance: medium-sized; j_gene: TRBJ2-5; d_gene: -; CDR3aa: CASSPPGTETQYF; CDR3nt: TGCGCCAGCAGCCCTCCGGGAACAGAGACCCAGTACTTC
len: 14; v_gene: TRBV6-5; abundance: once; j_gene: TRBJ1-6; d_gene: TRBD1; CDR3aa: CASSYTGQGSPLHF; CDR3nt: TGTGCCAGCAGTTACACGGGACAGGGGTCACCCCTCCACTTT
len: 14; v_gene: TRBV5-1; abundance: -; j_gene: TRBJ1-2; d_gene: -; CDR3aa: CASSLEAASYGYTF; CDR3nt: TGCGCCAGCAGCTTGGAGGCAGCTAGCTATGGCTACACCTTC
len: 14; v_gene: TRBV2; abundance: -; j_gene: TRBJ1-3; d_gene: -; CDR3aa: CASSRTEAGNTIYF; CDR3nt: TGTGCCAGCTCTCGAACCGAGGCTGGAAACACCATATATTTT
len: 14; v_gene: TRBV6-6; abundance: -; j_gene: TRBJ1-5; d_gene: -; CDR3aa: CASQDQGSNQPQHF; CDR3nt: TGTGCCAGCCAGGACCAGGGAAGCAATCAGCCCCAGCATTTT
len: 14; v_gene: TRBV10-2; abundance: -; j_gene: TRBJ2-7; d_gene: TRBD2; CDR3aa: CASSWTSGSYEQYF; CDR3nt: TGCGCCAGCAGCTGGACTAGCGGGAGCTACGAGCAGTACTTC
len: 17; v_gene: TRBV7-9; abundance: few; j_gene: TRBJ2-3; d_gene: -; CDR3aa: CASSPPRGGRSTDTQYF; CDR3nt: TGTGCCAGCAGCCCCCCTAGGGGGGGTAGGAGCACAGATACGCAGTATTTT
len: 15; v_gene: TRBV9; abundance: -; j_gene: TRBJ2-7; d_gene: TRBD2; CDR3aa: CASSVDSGRAYEQYF; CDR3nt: TGTGCCAGCAGCGTAGATAGCGGGCGTGCCTACGAGCAGTACTTC
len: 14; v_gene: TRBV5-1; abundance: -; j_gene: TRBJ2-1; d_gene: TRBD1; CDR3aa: CASTGTGVYNEQFF; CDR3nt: TGCGCCAGCACCGGGACAGGGGTCTACAATGAGCAGTTCTTC
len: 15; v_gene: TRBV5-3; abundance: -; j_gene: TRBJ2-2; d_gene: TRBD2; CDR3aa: CARSFVGRFPGELFF; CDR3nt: TGTGCCAGAAGCTTCGTCGGGAGGTTCCCCGGGGAGCTGTTTTTT
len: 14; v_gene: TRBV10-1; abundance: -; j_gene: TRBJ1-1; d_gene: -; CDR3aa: CASSPDLRGTEAFF; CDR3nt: TGCGCCAGCAGTCCGGACCTCCGAGGGACTGAAGCTTTCTTT